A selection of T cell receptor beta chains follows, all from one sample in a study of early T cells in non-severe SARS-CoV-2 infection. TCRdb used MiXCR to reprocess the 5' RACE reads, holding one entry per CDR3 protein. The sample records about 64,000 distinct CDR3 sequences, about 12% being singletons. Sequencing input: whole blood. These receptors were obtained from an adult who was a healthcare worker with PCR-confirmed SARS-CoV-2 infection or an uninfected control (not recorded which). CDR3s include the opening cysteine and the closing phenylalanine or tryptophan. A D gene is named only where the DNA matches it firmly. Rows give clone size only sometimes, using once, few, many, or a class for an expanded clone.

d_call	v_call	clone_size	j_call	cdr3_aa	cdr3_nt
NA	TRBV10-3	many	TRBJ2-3	CAISESSVAADTQYF	TGTGCCATCAGTGAGTCCTCGGTAGCGGCAGATACGCAGTATTTT
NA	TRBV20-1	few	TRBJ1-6	CSARVREGSPLHF	TGCAGTGCTAGGGTCAGGGAAGGTTCACCCCTCCACTTT
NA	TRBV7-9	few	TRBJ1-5	CASSPGPPYSNQPQHF	TGTGCCAGCAGCCCGGGCCCCCCTTATAGCAATCAGCCCCAGCATTTT
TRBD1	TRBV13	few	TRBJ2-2	CASSLEDRGTTGELFF	TGTGCCAGCAGCTTAGAAGACAGGGGGACGACCGGGGAGCTGTTTTTT
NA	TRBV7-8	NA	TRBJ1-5	CASSLAPFGGTQHF	TGTGCCAGCAGCTTAGCGCCTTTCGGGGGAACCCAGCATTTT
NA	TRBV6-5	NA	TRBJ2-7	CASRAWTAAEQYF	TGTGCCAGCAGGGCCTGGACAGCAGCCGAGCAGTACTTC
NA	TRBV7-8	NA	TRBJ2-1	CASSMGSGHYNEQFF	TGTGCCAGCAGCATGGGATCGGGACATTACAATGAGCAGTTCTTC
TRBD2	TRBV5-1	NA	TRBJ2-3	CASSSGGGTDTQYF	TGCGCCAGCAGCTCTGGGGGGGGCACAGATACGCAGTATTTT
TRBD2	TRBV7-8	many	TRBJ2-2	CASSLGTGGFPGELFF	TGTGCCAGCAGCTTAGGGACGGGGGGTTTCCCCGGGGAGCTGTTTTTT
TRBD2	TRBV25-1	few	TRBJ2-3	CASSGSSGGAADTQYF	TGTGCCAGCAGTGGGTCTAGCGGGGGGGCGGCAGATACGCAGTATTTT
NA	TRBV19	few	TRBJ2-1	CASSMGPSSYNEQFF	TGTGCCAGTAGTATGGGTCCGAGCTCCTACAATGAGCAGTTCTTC
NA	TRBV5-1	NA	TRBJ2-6	CASSESSGANVLTF	TGCGCCAGCAGTGAGAGCTCTGGGGCCAACGTCCTGACTTTC
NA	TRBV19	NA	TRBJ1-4	CASSMREIGGEKLFF	TGTGCCAGTAGTATGAGGGAAATCGGGGGAGAAAAACTGTTTTTT
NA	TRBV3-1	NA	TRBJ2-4	CASSQVLVTDKNIQYF	TGTGCCAGCAGCCAAGTACTTGTGACAGACAAAAACATTCAGTACTTC
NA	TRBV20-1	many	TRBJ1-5	CSAQRSGNQPQHF	TGCAGTGCTCAGAGGAGTGGCAATCAGCCCCAGCATTTT
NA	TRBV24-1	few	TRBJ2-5	CATSDRAGGETQYF	TGTGCCACCAGTGATCGGGCAGGAGGAGAGACCCAGTACTTC
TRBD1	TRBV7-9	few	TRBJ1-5	CASSLELGQGNQPQHF	TGTGCCAGCAGCTTAGAGCTGGGACAGGGCAATCAGCCCCAGCATTTT
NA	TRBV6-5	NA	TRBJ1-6	CASSYSGQKNSPLHF	TGTGCCAGCAGTTACTCGGGCCAGAAGAATTCACCCCTCCACTTT
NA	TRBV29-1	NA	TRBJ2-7	CSVGQRSYEQYF	TGCAGCGTAGGACAGCGTTCCTACGAGCAGTACTTC
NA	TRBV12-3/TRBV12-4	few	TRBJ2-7	CASSLTGFSYEQYF	TGTGCCAGCAGTTTGACAGGTTTCTCCTACGAGCAGTACTTC
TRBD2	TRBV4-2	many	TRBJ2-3	CASSQDLVRGGGTDTQYF	TGTGCCAGCAGCCAAGATCTGGTGCGCGGGGGGGGCACAGATACGCAGTATTTT
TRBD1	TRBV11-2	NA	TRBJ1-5	CASSLYGQGNQPQHF	TGTGCCAGCAGCTTATACGGACAGGGTAATCAGCCCCAGCATTTT
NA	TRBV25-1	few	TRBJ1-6	CASRQTNSPLHF	TGTGCCAGCAGGCAGACAAATTCACCCCTCCACTTT
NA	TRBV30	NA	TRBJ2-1	CAWSAGAGGQFF	TGTGCCTGGAGTGCGGGGGCCGGAGGGCAGTTCTTC
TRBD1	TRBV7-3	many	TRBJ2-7	CASSLRQGSEQYF	TGTGCCAGCAGCTTAAGACAGGGGAGCGAGCAGTACTTC
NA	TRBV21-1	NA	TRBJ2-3	CASSKEFRDKGSDTQYF	TGTGCCAGCAGCAAAGAGTTCCGGGACAAGGGTTCAGATACGCAGTATTTT
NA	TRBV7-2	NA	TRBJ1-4	CASSLAGINEKLFF	TGTGCCAGCAGCTTAGCGGGTATAAATGAAAAACTGTTTTTT
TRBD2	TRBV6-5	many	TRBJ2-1	CASSYLASGGNEQFF	TGTGCCAGCAGTTACCTGGCTAGCGGAGGGAATGAGCAGTTCTTC
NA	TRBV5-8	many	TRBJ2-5	CASSLGWAAGETQYF	TGTGCCAGCAGTCTGGGTTGGGCGGCCGGAGAGACCCAGTACTTC
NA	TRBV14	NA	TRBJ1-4	CASSPPRNRLNSEKLFF	TGTGCCAGCAGCCCACCCCGGAACAGGTTAAACTCTGAAAAACTGTTTTTT
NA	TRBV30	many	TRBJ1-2	CAGKIPGEVHTF	TGTGCCGGGAAGATCCCCGGGGAGGTCCACACCTTC
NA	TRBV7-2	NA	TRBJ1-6	CASSLAGGSSPLHF	TGTGCCAGCAGCTTAGCAGGGGGTAGCTCACCCCTCCACTTT
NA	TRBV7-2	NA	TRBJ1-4	CASSLIGEKLFF	TGTGCCAGCAGCTTAATCGGAGAAAAACTGTTTTTT
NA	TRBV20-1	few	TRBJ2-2	CSARDPPSAGATGELFF	TGCAGTGCTAGAGATCCTCCCTCCGCGGGGGCCACCGGGGAGCTGTTTTTT
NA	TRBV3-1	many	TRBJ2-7	CASSHSGRGEQYF	TGTGCCAGCAGCCACTCAGGCCGCGGAGAGCAGTACTTC
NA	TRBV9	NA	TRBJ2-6	CASSVGGARTGANVLTF	TGTGCCAGCAGCGTAGGTGGGGCTCGCACTGGGGCCAACGTCCTGACTTTC
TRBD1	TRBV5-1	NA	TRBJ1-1	CASSLGQVQGDTEAFF	TGCGCCAGCAGCTTGGGGCAGGTGCAGGGGGACACTGAAGCTTTCTTT
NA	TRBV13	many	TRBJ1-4	CASSEGVINEKLFF	TGTGCCAGCAGCGAGGGAGTAATTAATGAAAAACTGTTTTTT
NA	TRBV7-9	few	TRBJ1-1	CASSDTTGTKSEAFF	TGTGCCAGCAGCGATACGACCGGGACAAAAAGTGAAGCTTTCTTT
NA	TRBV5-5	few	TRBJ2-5	CASRLGETQYF	TGTGCCAGCAGACTAGGAGAGACCCAGTACTTC
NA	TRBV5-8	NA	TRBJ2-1	CASSLGQGSYNEQFF	TGTGCCAGCAGCTTGGGGCAGGGGTCCTACAATGAGCAGTTCTTC
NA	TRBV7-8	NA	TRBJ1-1	CASSSGGGRTEAFF	TGTGCCAGCAGCTCCGGGGGCGGGAGGACTGAAGCTTTCTTT
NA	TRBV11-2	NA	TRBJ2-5	CASSIEVLPQETQYF	TGTGCCAGCAGCATAGAGGTACTACCCCAAGAGACCCAGTACTTC
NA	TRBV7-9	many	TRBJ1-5	CASSSGSNQPQHF	TGTGCCAGCAGCTCGGGGAGCAATCAGCCCCAGCATTTT